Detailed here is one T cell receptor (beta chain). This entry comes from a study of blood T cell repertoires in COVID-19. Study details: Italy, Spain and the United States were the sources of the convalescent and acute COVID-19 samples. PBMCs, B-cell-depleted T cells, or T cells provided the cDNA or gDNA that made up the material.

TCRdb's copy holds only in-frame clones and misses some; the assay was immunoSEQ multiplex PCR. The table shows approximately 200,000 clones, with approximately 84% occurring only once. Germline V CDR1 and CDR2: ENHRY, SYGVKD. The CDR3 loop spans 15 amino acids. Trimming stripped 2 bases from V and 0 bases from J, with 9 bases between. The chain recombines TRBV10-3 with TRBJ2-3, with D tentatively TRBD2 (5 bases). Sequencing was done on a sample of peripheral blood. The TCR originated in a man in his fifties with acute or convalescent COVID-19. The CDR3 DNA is TGTGCCATCAGTGAGGACGGGGTTAGCACAGATACGCAGTATTTT. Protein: CAISEDGVSTDTQYF.